This TCR beta chain was sequenced during a study of shared clonotypes between healthy human individuals (dated by TCRdb to 2020 to 2022). Regarding the study in general: A couple of women and a few men aged 18 to 49 years were included in the cohort. Blood TCR repertoires of 5 or 6 healthy adults were deeply sequenced to estimate repertoire size and the extent of clonotype sharing between individuals. Per donor, three plates each were used for CD4 naive and CD4 memory, two for CD8 naive, and one for CD8 memory. Each donor's leukapheresis produced roughly between roughly 0.9 and 9 billion PBMCs. To increase sequencing depth and limit assay-specific biases, TCR repertoire library preparation and sequencing were carried out by different laboratories using diverse techniques. Beyond this particular receptor, the publication reports: Sampling was limited to blood, and TCR repertoires in tissue likely differ from TCR repertoires in blood. Across several donors, roughly 5.4% of naive CD4, roughly 3.5% of naive CD8, approximately 2.5% of memory CD4, and about 0.44% of memory CD8 clonotypes were shared. Rarefaction of sorted-subset datasets indicated incomplete sequencing despite the large sequencing depth. Clonotypes shared by all four sorted-subset donors showed higher generation probabilities than non-shared clonotypes. Because the study included a small number of donors, the genetic and exposure-history diversity represented was limited. Estimated clonotype richness was generally larger for naive than for memory subsets. Based on pairwise subsampling, the degree of clonotype sharing among donors was expected to be affected by sequencing depth.

Using the deep immunoSEQ assay, multiplex PCR amplified TCR CDR3 regions from genomic DNA. For each cell subset, the extracted genomic DNA was distributed evenly across all wells of several immunoSEQ 96-well plates, and each plate served as one replicate. Each replicate PCR for sorted subsets received roughly 200 ng genomic DNA, equal to around 32,000 T cell genomes. Purified libraries were quantified with a Qubit 3.0 fluorometer, sized on a Bioanalyzer 2100, and re-quantified with the KAPA Library Quantification kit. Every immunoSEQ 96-well plate was sequenced on a dedicated single-read 150-cycle Illumina NextSeq 550 flow cell. The authors' analysis ran thus. The immunoSEQ output contained only junctional sequences without quality scores, so filtering could not match that applied to full-length reads. Sequences were annotated with PyIR, a Python wrapper for IgBLAST v1.9, and V/J genes and CDR3 were assigned using IMGT germline references. Reads were filtered out if the reads had weak V/J assignments (E-value above 1e-6), no CDR3, stop codons, out-of-frame junctions, or ambiguous translated residues. A V3J clonotype was defined by an identical inferred V gene, J gene, and CDR3 amino acid sequence. The percentage overlap between two repertoires was calculated by dividing the number of shared unique clonotypes by the size of the smaller repertoire. Richness of each repertoire was evaluated using RTK rarefaction, the Chao1 estimator, and Recon v2.1 estimates of unobserved clonotypes. OLGA was used to compute generation probabilities for all TCRbeta clonotypes that the gDNA method yielded from four donors. Here the immuneACCESS table is served through TCRdb, limited to in-frame sequences with V and J called. Missing clones are a known gap in these copies; in checked studies unresolved V genes cover under half, and the rest lacks a known reason. V, J and clone size were drawn from that table, and D and trimming were deduced from the DNA. The table for this sample lists about 2.2 million clones; 93% of them were counted only once. Roughly 1.7% of the sample lies in the top ten.

The germline V gene (reference sequence) sets CDR1 to SEHNR and CDR2 to FQNEAQ. The CDR3 runs 12 amino acids, cysteine and phenylalanine included. Only the CDR3 DNA stays, 36 bases, in frame from base 1. V and J lose 8 bases and 6 bases, and a span of 10 bases separates them. In the case of this clone: This receptor's antigen is unknown. No clone much larger than this one lies a single base away; base qualities are absent.

CD8 naive samples were obtained by positive selection for CCR7 among CD45RO-negative cells, yielding a CD45RA+CCR7+ population from which TemRA cells were excluded. The donors were healthy, HIV-negative adults with no recently reported acute infections or vaccinations. Every donor was a Caucasian adult residing in Nashville, Tennessee, USA. After blood collection by leukapheresis, PBMCs were isolated using Ficoll-Histopaque density gradient centrifugation and then cryopreserved in the vapor phase of liquid nitrogen. Analytical flow cytometry was used to check the purity and quantity of each magnetically sorted T cell population. Each sorted fraction had its genomic DNA isolated and then quantified by UV absorbance on a Nanodrop 2000c.

The sample was naive CD8+ T cells from PBMCs. This specimen's cell subset or site label, per the study, means: CD45RA+CCR7+. Recombination linked TRBV7-9 to TRBJ2-2, and the D gene may be TRBD2, 5 bases matching. This TCR derives from a man between 18 and 35 years old in good health. Some clones in this sample may be carry-over from other donors' samples. The CDR3 is CASGGVPGELFF. Read as DNA, the sequence is TGTGCCAGCGGAGGAGTCCCCGGGGAGCTGTTTTTT. Joined to the reference TRBV7-9 and TRBJ2-2 proteins, this CDR3 gives the full variable domain: DTGVSQNPRHKITKRGQNVTFRCDPISEHNRLYWYRQTLGQGPEFLTYFQNEAQLEKSRLLSDRFSAERPKGSFSTLEIQRTEQGDSAMYLCASGGVPGELFFGEGSRLTVL.